This T cell receptor (beta chain) was sequenced for a study of blood T cell repertoires in COVID-19. Here immunoSEQ multiplex PCR was the method, and the copy in TCRdb shows in-frame clones only, minus some. Of 390,000 or so clones listed, approximately 87% are singletons. There are 12 residues in the CDR3. CDR1 is MGHRA, CDR2 YSYEKL, per germline. V was shortened by 3 bases and J by 6 bases, with 9 bases between the two germline ends. Sample: PBMCs or T cells enriched from blood (not recorded which). The genes are TRBV4-1 and TRBJ2-7, with a possible D match to TRBD1 (6 bases). The TCR originated in a woman in her fifties or sixties who had recovered from COVID-19. CDR3 protein: CASSHIGGEQYF. In DNA form, the CDR3 reads TGCGCCAGCAGCCACATAGGGGGCGAGCAGTACTTC.